Listed below are T cell receptor beta chains from one sample, sequenced in a study of blood T cell repertoires in COVID-19. The assay was immunoSEQ multiplex PCR, and TCRdb's table has in-frame clones only and misses some. The data show around 180,000 clones, under 90% seen once. The sequenced sample was peripheral blood. These receptors all come from a human donor in a cohort sampled during active COVID-19. The CDR3 runs from the conserved cysteine through the conserved F or W. Each record gives: V gene, J gene, D gene, CDR3 length, clone size, CDR3 protein. D genes are given only for firm matches. Rows give clone size only sometimes, using once, few, many, or a class for an expanded clone.

V: TRBV28
J: TRBJ1-5
D: -
length: 15
size: -
CDR3: CASRPFRDSNQPQHF

V: TRBV20-1
J: TRBJ2-7
D: -
length: 12
size: -
CDR3: CSASTGRTEQYF

V: TRBV3-1/TRBV3-2
J: TRBJ1-1
D: -
length: 15
size: -
CDR3: CASSQDLAANTEAFF

V: TRBV5-1
J: TRBJ2-7
D: TRBD2
length: 13
size: -
CDR3: CASSDGGGYEQYF

V: TRBV19
J: TRBJ1-6
D: -
length: 14
size: once
CDR3: CASSEQGYRSPLHF

V: TRBV9
J: TRBJ2-1
D: -
length: 17
size: once
CDR3: CASSKAGGAFSYNEQFF

V: TRBV29-1
J: TRBJ1-1
D: TRBD1
length: 14
size: -
CDR3: CSVTRDRGDTEAFF

V: TRBV7-9
J: TRBJ2-5
D: -
length: 15
size: -
CDR3: CASSDGARGRETQYF

V: TRBV6-6
J: TRBJ2-7
D: TRBD1
length: 15
size: few
CDR3: CASRHNRDRVSEQYF

V: TRBV13
J: TRBJ1-2
D: TRBD1
length: 13
size: -
CDR3: CASSQTTGYGYTF

V: TRBV4-1
J: TRBJ2-7
D: TRBD2
length: 18
size: -
CDR3: CASSNRLAGGLKTYEQYF

V: TRBV4-1
J: TRBJ2-7
D: -
length: 14
size: -
CDR3: CASSQDSRGYEQYF

V: TRBV12-3/TRBV12-4
J: TRBJ1-1
D: -
length: 13
size: -
CDR3: CASSLDRGTEAFF

V: TRBV19
J: TRBJ1-4
D: -
length: 16
size: once
CDR3: CASSTPVTGSNEKLFF

V: TRBV29-1
J: TRBJ2-1
D: TRBD1
length: 16
size: -
CDR3: CSVEGTGGGLHNEQFF

V: TRBV3-1/TRBV3-2
J: TRBJ2-7
D: -
length: 15
size: -
CDR3: CASSQAGTSSYEQYF

V: TRBV6-5
J: TRBJ1-1
D: TRBD1
length: 12
size: few
CDR3: CASSRQGLEAFF

V: TRBV10-3
J: TRBJ2-7
D: -
length: 13
size: -
CDR3: CAISPSPSYEQYF

V: TRBV6-6
J: TRBJ2-7
D: -
length: 13
size: once
CDR3: CASRLYSTYEQYF

V: TRBV5-6
J: TRBJ2-3
D: TRBD1
length: 16
size: -
CDR3: CASSFETGGLRNTQYF

V: TRBV11-2
J: TRBJ1-1
D: -
length: 11
size: -
CDR3: CASSLQGEAFF

V: TRBV19
J: TRBJ2-7
D: -
length: 13
size: -
CDR3: CASNSGKSDEQYF

V: TRBV7-2
J: TRBJ1-2
D: -
length: 15
size: -
CDR3: CASSLGFGALYGYTF

V: TRBV7-2
J: TRBJ1-2
D: TRBD1
length: 13
size: -
CDR3: CASSWGQGGGYTF

V: TRBV5-1
J: TRBJ2-3
D: TRBD2
length: 18
size: -
CDR3: CASSLFALAGGTTDTQYF

V: TRBV6-5
J: TRBJ1-4
D: -
length: 15
size: -
CDR3: CATLDTGGAEEKLFF

V: TRBV18
J: TRBJ2-7
D: -
length: 14
size: -
CDR3: CASSPMQGPNEQYF

V: TRBV10-3
J: TRBJ2-7
D: -
length: 14
size: few
CDR3: CAISDAPDTYEQYF

V: TRBV6-6
J: TRBJ2-2
D: TRBD1
length: 14
size: -
CDR3: CATQGQVGTGELFF

V: TRBV2
J: TRBJ1-5
D: -
length: 12
size: -
CDR3: CASRAGSQPQHF

V: TRBV30
J: TRBJ2-7
D: -
length: 12
size: -
CDR3: CAWSGGYHEQYF

V: TRBV6-5
J: TRBJ1-6
D: TRBD1
length: 13
size: -
CDR3: CASRRDSHSPLHF

V: TRBV9
J: TRBJ1-4
D: -
length: 15
size: -
CDR3: CASSVQGTANEKLFF

V: TRBV6-4
J: TRBJ2-1
D: TRBD2
length: 17
size: -
CDR3: CASILTSGGASYNEQFF

V: TRBV6-6
J: TRBJ2-1
D: -
length: 15
size: -
CDR3: CASSPVPGSYNEQFF

V: TRBV7-3
J: TRBJ2-2
D: -
length: 17
size: -
CDR3: CASSQPPGRDRTGELFF

V: TRBV30
J: TRBJ1-5
D: TRBD1
length: 13
size: -
CDR3: CAWDRGRGQPQHF

V: TRBV5-1
J: TRBJ2-2
D: -
length: 16
size: -
CDR3: CASSLEQPANTGELFF

V: TRBV7-2
J: TRBJ1-1
D: TRBD1
length: 15
size: -
CDR3: CASSWGGTGNTEAFF

V: TRBV5-1
J: TRBJ1-2
D: -
length: 14
size: -
CDR3: CASNMDALTGGYTF

V: TRBV7-9
J: TRBJ1-5
D: TRBD1
length: 18
size: few
CDR3: CASSTGQGALHSNQPQHF

V: TRBV10-3
J: TRBJ1-4
D: TRBD1
length: 14
size: once
CDR3: CAISRQGRDEKLFF

V: TRBV3-1/TRBV3-2
J: TRBJ2-7
D: -
length: 15
size: -
CDR3: CASSQDRNSAYEQYF